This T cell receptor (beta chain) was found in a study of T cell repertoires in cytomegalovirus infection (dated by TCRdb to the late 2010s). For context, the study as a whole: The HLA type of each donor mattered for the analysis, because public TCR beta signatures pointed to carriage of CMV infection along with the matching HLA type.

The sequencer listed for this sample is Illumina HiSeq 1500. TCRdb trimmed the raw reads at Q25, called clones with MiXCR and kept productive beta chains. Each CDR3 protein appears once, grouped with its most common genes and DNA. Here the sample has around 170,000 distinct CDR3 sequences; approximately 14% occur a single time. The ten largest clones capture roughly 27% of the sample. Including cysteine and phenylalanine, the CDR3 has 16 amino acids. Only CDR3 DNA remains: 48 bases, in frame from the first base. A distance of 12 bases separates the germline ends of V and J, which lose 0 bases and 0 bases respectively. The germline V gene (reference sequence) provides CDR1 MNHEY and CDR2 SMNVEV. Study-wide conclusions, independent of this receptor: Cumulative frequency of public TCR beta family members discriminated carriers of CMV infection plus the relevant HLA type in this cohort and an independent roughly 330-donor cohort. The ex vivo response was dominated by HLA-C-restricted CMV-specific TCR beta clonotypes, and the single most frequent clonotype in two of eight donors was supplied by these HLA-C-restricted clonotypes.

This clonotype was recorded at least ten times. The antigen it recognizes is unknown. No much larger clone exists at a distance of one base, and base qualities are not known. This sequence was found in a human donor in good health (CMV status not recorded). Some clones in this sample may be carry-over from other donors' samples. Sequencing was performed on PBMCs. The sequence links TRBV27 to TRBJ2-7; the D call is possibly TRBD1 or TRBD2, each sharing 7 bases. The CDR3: CASSLSWEGASYEQYF. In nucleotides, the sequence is TGTGCCAGCAGTTTATCGTGGGAGGGGGCCTCCTACGAGCAGTACTTC.